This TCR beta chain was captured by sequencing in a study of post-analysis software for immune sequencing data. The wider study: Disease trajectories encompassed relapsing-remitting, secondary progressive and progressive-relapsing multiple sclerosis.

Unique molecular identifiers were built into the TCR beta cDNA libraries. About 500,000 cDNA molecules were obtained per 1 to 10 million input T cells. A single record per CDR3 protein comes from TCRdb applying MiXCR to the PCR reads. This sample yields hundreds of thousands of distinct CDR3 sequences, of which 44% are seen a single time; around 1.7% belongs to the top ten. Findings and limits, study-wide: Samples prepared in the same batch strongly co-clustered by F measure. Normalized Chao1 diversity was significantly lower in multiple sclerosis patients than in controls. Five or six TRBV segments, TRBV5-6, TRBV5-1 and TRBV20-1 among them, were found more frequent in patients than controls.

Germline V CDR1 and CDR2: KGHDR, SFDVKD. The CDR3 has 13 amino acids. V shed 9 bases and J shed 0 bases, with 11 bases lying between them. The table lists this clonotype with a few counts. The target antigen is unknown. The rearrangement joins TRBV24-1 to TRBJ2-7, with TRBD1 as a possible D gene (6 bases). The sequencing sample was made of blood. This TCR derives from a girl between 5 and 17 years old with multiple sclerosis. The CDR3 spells CATQDRSSYEQYF. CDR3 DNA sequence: TGTGCCACCCAGGACAGAAGCTCCTACGAGCAGTACTTC.